A single sample is the source of the 21 T cell receptor beta chains below, sequenced in a study of cytomegalovirus exposure and HLA in healthy donors. 60 Vbeta and 13 Jbeta primers were used in PCR. The data were produced by immunoSEQ multiplex PCR, yet TCRdb's version contains in-frame clones alone and is incomplete. In total, the table holds 140,000 or so clones. The material sequenced was PBMCs. These TCRs come from a male donor in good health and CMV-seronegative.

The chain is built from TRBV7-2 and TRBJ2-1, with 11 bases fitting TRBD2. The CDR3 contains 14 residues. Germline CDR1 reads SGHTA; CDR2 reads FQGNSA. The junction had 12 bases not matched to a gene; V was cut back by 5 bases and J by 15 bases. CDR3 coding DNA: TGTGCCAGCAGCCCGTCCGGGACTAGCGGTCTGGGGTTCTTC. Its protein product is CASSPSGTSGLGFF.

The J gene is TRBJ1-4, the V gene TRBV4-2; the D is unclear. This CDR3 region has 16 residues. CDR1 LGHNA and CDR2 YNFKEQ come from the germline V gene. The V and J ends lost 4 bases and 3 bases respectively, with 15 bases between them. As DNA, the CDR3 is TGTGCCAGCAGCCTGTCGCGCGGGTCCCCTAATGAAAAACTGTTTTTT. Its translation is CASSLSRGSPNEKLFF.

This chain links TRBV7-9 with TRBJ2-7, with D perhaps TRBD1 (5 bases). The germline CDR1 and CDR2 sequences are SEHNR and FQNEAQ (reference sequence). Trimming cost V 9 bases and J 3 bases, with 12 bases left between them. The CDR3 runs to 12 residues. The CDR3 region is CASRLQGYEQYF. Here the CDR3 DNA reads TGTGCCAGTAGACTCCAGGGCTACGAGCAGTACTTC.

The rearrangement links TRBV18 to TRBJ2-2; the D gene is possibly TRBD2 (6 bases). The CDR3 sequence is 17 residues long. V was trimmed by 1 base and J by 4 bases, leaving 16 bases between them. Germline V gives CDR1 KGHSH, CDR2 LQKENI. The CDR3, as DNA: TGTGCCAGCTCACCACGGCGCGTGGGAGGTGGCACCGGGGAGCTGTTTTTT. It codes for CASSPRRVGGGTGELFF.

The chain carries TRBV29-1 and TRBJ2-7, with D possibly matching TRBD2 (5 bases). Trimming shortened V by 4 bases and J by 9 bases, and 10 bases separated the two germline ends. CDR3 length: 10 residues. Germline CDR1 and CDR2: SQVTM and ANQGSEA. The CDR3 reads CSVGGPGQYF. The CDR3 DNA reads TGCAGCGTTGGAGGGCCCGGGCAGTACTTC.

J is TRBJ2-7 and V is TRBV7-3; D not resolved. In germline, CDR1 is SGHTA, CDR2 FQGTGA. V dropped 1 base and J dropped 2 bases, with 6 bases sitting between them. The CDR3 spans 13 residues. As DNA, the CDR3 is TGTGCCAGCAGCTTAATCCCAACCTACGAGCAGTACTTC. This sequence encodes CASSLIPTYEQYF.

This chain joins TRBV2 and TRBJ1-6; no clear D. The V end lost 4 bases, the J end lost 4 bases, and 5 bases lay between the germline ends. CDR3 length: 13 amino acids. Germline V CDR1 and CDR2: SNHLY, FYNNEI. This CDR3 reads CASSGLYNSPLHF. Here the CDR3 DNA reads TGTGCCAGCAGTGGACTATATAATTCACCCCTCCACTTT.

The chain carries TRBV5-1 and TRBJ2-7; 9 bases are shared with TRBD1. Germline CDR1 reads SGHRS; CDR2 reads YFSETQ. The CDR3 is 18 residues long. With 4 bases clipped from V and 1 base from J, the junction kept 15 bases outside the gene matches. Here the CDR3 DNA reads TGCGCCAGCAGCGGGGGGACAGGGTTACTCACTCGTTCCTACGAGCAGTACTTC. Amino acid sequence: CASSGGTGLLTRSYEQYF.

The CDR3 sequence is CASSAGGLLLNEQFF. DNA of the CDR3: TGTGCCAGCAGTGCCGGGGGACTACTACTCAATGAGCAGTTCTTC. The rearrangement links TRBV6-5 to TRBJ2-1, with TRBD2 matching over 7 bases. The V gene's germline CDR1 is MNHEY and CDR2 SVGAGI. This CDR3 has 15 amino acids. The J segment lost 6 bases and the V segment lost 5 bases, leaving 10 bases of the junction unmatched.

This chain joins TRBV5-4 and TRBJ1-1; 9 bases are a match to TRBD1. The germline V gene has CDR1 SGHNT and CDR2 YYREEE (reference sequence). The CDR3 is 15 residues long. J lost 2 bases, V lost 0 bases, and 2 bases had no gene match. The CDR3 is CASSLATGGNTEAFF. CDR3 nucleotide sequence: TGTGCCAGCAGCTTGGCGACAGGGGGTAACACTGAAGCTTTCTTT.

The V and J genes are TRBV28 and TRBJ1-1; the D is unclear. V was clipped by 6 bases and J by 7 bases, with 12 bases between them. The CDR3 length is 12 residues. Germline V gene lookup returns CDR1 MDHEN and CDR2 SYDVKM. This CDR3 is CASSASQLEAFF. Here the CDR3 DNA reads TGTGCCAGCAGCGCGAGTCAACTTGAAGCTTTCTTT.

V is TRBV14 and J is TRBJ2-3; D remains ambiguous. Trimming shortened V by 0 bases and J by 4 bases, and 2 bases separated the two germline ends. The CDR3 sequence is 12 residues long. The V gene's germline CDR1 is SGHDN and CDR2 FVKESK. This CDR3 reads CASSQDADTQYF. The CDR3 DNA reads TGTGCCAGCAGCCAAGACGCAGATACGCAGTATTTT.

The chain joins TRBV5-6 to TRBJ2-1; maybe TRBD2 (7 bases). The V gene lost 2 bases and the J gene lost 8 bases, with 17 bases spanning the gap. Germline V gives CDR1 SGHDT, CDR2 YYEEEE. CDR3 size: 15 residues. This CDR3 reads CASSLRGRAIDEQFF. CDR3 in DNA: TGTGCCAGCAGCTTAAGGGGGAGGGCTATAGATGAGCAGTTCTTC.

The chain carries TRBV27 and TRBJ1-6, with a tentative D call TRBD1 (5 bases). Germline loops: CDR1 MNHEY, CDR2 SMNVEV (reference sequence). The CDR3 is made up of 17 amino acids. V was shortened by 8 bases and J by 1 base, with 18 bases between the two germline ends. The CDR3 loop reads CASRSVTSGSYNSPLHF. The CDR3 coding sequence is TGTGCCAGCCGTTCCGTGACTTCAGGGTCCTATAATTCACCCCTCCACTTT.

CDR3 bases: TGTGCCAGCGCGGGGTATAGCAATCAGCCCCAGCATTTT. Its protein is CASAGYSNQPQHF. This chain joins TRBV7-2 and TRBJ1-5; D remains ambiguous. The CDR3 is made up of 13 amino acids. Germline CDR1 reads SGHTA; CDR2 reads FQGNSA. The germline V and J ends were trimmed by 8 bases and 0 bases, with 8 bases remaining between them. Combining the CDR3 with reference TRBV7-2 and TRBJ1-5 gives the whole variable domain GAGVSQSPSNKVTEKGKDVELRCDPISGHTALYWYRQSLGQGLEFLIYFQGNSAPDKSGLPSDRFSAERTGGSVSTLTIQRTQQEDSAVYLCASAGYSNQPQHFGDGTRLSIL.

The V and J genes are TRBV18 and TRBJ2-7; perhaps TRBD2 as D (5 bases). V shed 3 bases and J shed 1 base, with 10 bases lying between them. The germline gives CDR1 KGHSH, CDR2 LQKENI. The CDR3 extends over 14 amino acids. CDR3 bases: TGTGCCAGCTCACCGCGGGCAGAATCCTACGAGCAGTACTTC. Translation gives CASSPRAESYEQYF. Variable domain in full (rest from reference TRBV18 and TRBJ2-7): NAGVMQNPRHLVRRRGQEARLRCSPMKGHSHVYWYRQLPEEGLKFMVYLQKENIIDESGMPKERFSAEFPKEGPSILRIQQVVRGDSAAYFCASSPRAESYEQYFGPGTRLTVT.

The chain carries TRBV30 and TRBJ2-2; D perhaps matches TRBD1 (6 bases). This CDR3 is 15 amino acids long. CDR1 and CDR2 from the germline V gene are GTSNPN and SVGIG (reference sequence). V was shortened by 4 bases and J by 2 bases, with 14 bases between the two germline ends. This CDR3 is CAWNVVGHNTGELFF. CDR3 nucleotide sequence: TGTGCCTGGAATGTAGTGGGACACAACACCGGGGAGCTGTTTTTT.

This chain uses TRBV4-3 with TRBJ2-4; 8 bases map to TRBD1. Germline lookup yields CDR1 LGHNA and CDR2 YSLEER. This CDR3 contains 15 residues. V trimming: 1 base; J trimming: 7 bases; junction bases outside the gene matches: 6. The CDR3: CASSQGTGKGNIQYF. The CDR3 bases are TGCGCCAGCAGCCAAGGGACAGGGAAGGGCAACATTCAGTACTTC.

This chain uses TRBV6-5 with TRBJ2-7; TRBD2 might be the D (7 bases). The CDR3 has 15 amino acids. Per germline, CDR1 MNHEY and CDR2 SVGAGI. V was clipped by 2 bases and J by 5 bases, with 16 bases between them. CDR3: CASSYGGGGLNEQYF. Here the CDR3 DNA reads TGTGCCAGCAGTTACGGGGGAGGGGGTCTCAACGAGCAGTACTTC.

V is TRBV7-3 and J is TRBJ2-7; TRBD1 might be the D (5 bases). Germline loops: CDR1 SGHTA, CDR2 FQGTGA. This CDR3 is built from 12 residues. V lost 5 bases to trimming and J lost 5 bases, with 10 bases between them. The CDR3 DNA sequence: TGTGCCAGCAGCATGGGGCCCAACGAGCAGTACTTC. Translated: CASSMGPNEQYF. Full variable domain (remainder filled in from reference TRBV7-3 and TRBJ2-7): GAGVSQTPSNKVTEKGKYVELRCDPISGHTALYWYRQSLGQGPEFLIYFQGTGAADDSGLPNDRFFAVRPEGSVSTLKIQRTERGDSAVYLCASSMGPNEQYFGPGTRLTVT.

The CDR3 DNA reads as TGTGCCAGTACCCTAGGGGGAGCGGGAAACACCGGGGAGCTGTTTTTT. Its protein product is CASTLGGAGNTGELFF. The chain joins TRBV19 to TRBJ2-2; possible D gene TRBD2, 7 bases. This CDR3 is built from 16 residues. The V gene's germline CDR1 is LNHDA and CDR2 SQIVND (reference sequence). Trimming cost V 7 bases and J 2 bases, with 17 bases left between them.